These T cell receptor beta chains were read from a single sample in a study of Ad26.COV2.S vaccination and SARS-CoV-2 variants. Here immunoSEQ multiplex PCR was the method, and the copy in TCRdb shows in-frame clones only, minus some. The sample carries over 300,000 clones, about 80% recorded once. Sequencing used peripheral blood, obtained in a trial of Ad26.COV2.S vaccine versus placebo. The receptors shown here come from a person aged 18-60 years who received the Ad26.COV2.S COVID-19 vaccine or a placebo. Both conserved end residues are part of each CDR3. The D gene is left open where the match is weak. Some rows mark clone size as missing; the rest say once, few, many or name a class of expanded clone.

V gene	J gene	D gene	clone size	CDR3 protein	CDR3 DNA
TRBV7-9	TRBJ2-7	.	.	CASSPGWYEQYF	TGTGCCAGCAGTCCCGGTTGGTACGAGCAGTACTTC
TRBV7-3	TRBJ2-7	.	few	CASSLNGGPYEQYF	TGTGCCAGCAGCTTAAATGGGGGGCCCTACGAGCAGTACTTC
TRBV6-5	TRBJ2-7	.	medium-sized	CASSYGANHYEQYF	TGTGCCAGCAGTTACGGGGCTAACCACTACGAGCAGTACTTC
TRBV6-4	TRBJ2-1	TRBD2	.	CASSDSTSGSNEQFF	TGTGCCAGCAGTGACTCGACTAGCGGTTCCAATGAGCAGTTCTTC
TRBV7-2	TRBJ2-5	.	.	CASSLTRETQYF	TGTGCCAGCAGCTTAACGAGGGAGACCCAGTACTTC
TRBV29-1	TRBJ1-2	.	.	CSVEAEQTHYGYTF	TGCAGCGTTGAAGCTGAACAGACGCACTATGGCTACACCTTC
TRBV2	TRBJ1-1	.	many	CASSVGAGAEAFF	TGTGCCAGCAGTGTTGGGGCTGGGGCTGAAGCTTTCTTT
TRBV12-5	TRBJ2-5	TRBD2	.	CASGLAGGRETQYF	TGTGCTAGTGGACTAGCGGGAGGGCGGGAGACCCAGTACTTC
TRBV7-2	TRBJ2-1	.	.	CASSSHGNEQFF	TGTGCCAGCAGCTCCCATGGCAATGAGCAGTTCTTC
TRBV18	TRBJ1-3	TRBD1	.	CASSPPIGQVLSGNTIYF	TGTGCCAGCTCACCACCGATCGGACAGGTCCTCTCTGGAAACACCATATATTTT
TRBV2	TRBJ2-7	TRBD1	.	CASTPGQGFYEQYF	TGTGCCAGCACTCCGGGACAGGGTTTCTACGAGCAGTACTTC
TRBV24-1	TRBJ2-5	TRBD1	once	CATSDGTEETQYF	TGTGCCACCAGTGACGGGACAGAAGAGACCCAGTACTTC
TRBV18	TRBJ2-1	TRBD2	.	CASSPRGLAGMGEQFF	TGTGCCAGCTCACCAAGGGGCTTAGCGGGGATGGGTGAGCAGTTCTTC
TRBV6-5	TRBJ2-2	.	.	CASSYSTGPYPGELFF	TGTGCCAGCAGTTACTCGACGGGACCATACCCCGGGGAGCTGTTTTTT
TRBV7-3	TRBJ2-7	TRBD1	.	CASSFTGTGLREQYF	TGTGCCAGCAGCTTTACCGGGACAGGGCTGAGGGAGCAGTACTTC
TRBV3-1/TRBV3-2	TRBJ2-6	.	once	CASSQGSGANVLTF	TGTGCCAGCAGCCAGGGCTCCGGGGCCAACGTCCTGACTTTC
TRBV6-5	TRBJ1-1	.	few	CASSEVTGRTEAFF	TGTGCCAGCTCGGAGGTCACAGGGCGGACTGAAGCTTTCTTT
TRBV5-6	TRBJ2-7	TRBD2	.	CASSNLAGDHEQYF	TGTGCCAGCAGTAATCTAGCGGGAGACCACGAGCAGTACTTC
TRBV27	TRBJ1-1	.	.	CASSLIGAGNTEAFF	TGTGCCAGCAGTTTAATTGGGGCGGGGAACACTGAAGCTTTCTTT
TRBV5-4	TRBJ1-2	.	.	CASPTLGSNYGYTF	TGTGCCAGCCCCACACTAGGGTCTAACTATGGCTACACCTTC
TRBV5-1	TRBJ2-2	.	.	CASSLGWTRRDTGELFF	TGCGCCAGCAGCTTGGGGTGGACTCGGCGGGACACCGGGGAGCTGTTTTTT
TRBV18	TRBJ2-7	.	.	CASSSGTLYEQYF	TGTGCCAGCTCAAGCGGGACACTCTACGAGCAGTACTTC
TRBV30	TRBJ1-1	.	.	CAWSWQGEAFF	TGTGCCTGGAGTTGGCAGGGGGAAGCTTTCTTT
TRBV10-3	TRBJ2-3	.	.	CAISEGRPSTDTQYF	TGTGCCATCAGTGAAGGACGGCCTAGCACAGATACGCAGTATTTT
TRBV25-1	TRBJ2-7	TRBD1	.	CASSLQGASYEQYF	TGTGCCAGCAGTTTACAGGGGGCGTCCTACGAGCAGTACTTC
TRBV18	TRBJ1-6	TRBD1	.	CASSRPVGTANSPLHF	TGTGCCAGCTCTCGACCGGTTGGGACAGCAAATTCACCCCTCCACTTT